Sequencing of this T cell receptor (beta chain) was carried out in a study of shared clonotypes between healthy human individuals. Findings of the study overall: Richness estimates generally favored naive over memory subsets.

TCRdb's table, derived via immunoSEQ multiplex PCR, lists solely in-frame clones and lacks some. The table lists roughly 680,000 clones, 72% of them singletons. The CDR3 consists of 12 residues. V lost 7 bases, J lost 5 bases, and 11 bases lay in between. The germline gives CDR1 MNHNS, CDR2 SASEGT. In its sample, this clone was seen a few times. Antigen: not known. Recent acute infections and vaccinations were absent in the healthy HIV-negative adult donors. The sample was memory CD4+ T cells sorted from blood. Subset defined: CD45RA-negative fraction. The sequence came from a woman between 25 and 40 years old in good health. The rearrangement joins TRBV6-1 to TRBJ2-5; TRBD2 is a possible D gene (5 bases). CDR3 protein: CASIEGHETQYF. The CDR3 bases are TGTGCCAGCATTGAGGGTCACGAGACCCAGTACTTC.